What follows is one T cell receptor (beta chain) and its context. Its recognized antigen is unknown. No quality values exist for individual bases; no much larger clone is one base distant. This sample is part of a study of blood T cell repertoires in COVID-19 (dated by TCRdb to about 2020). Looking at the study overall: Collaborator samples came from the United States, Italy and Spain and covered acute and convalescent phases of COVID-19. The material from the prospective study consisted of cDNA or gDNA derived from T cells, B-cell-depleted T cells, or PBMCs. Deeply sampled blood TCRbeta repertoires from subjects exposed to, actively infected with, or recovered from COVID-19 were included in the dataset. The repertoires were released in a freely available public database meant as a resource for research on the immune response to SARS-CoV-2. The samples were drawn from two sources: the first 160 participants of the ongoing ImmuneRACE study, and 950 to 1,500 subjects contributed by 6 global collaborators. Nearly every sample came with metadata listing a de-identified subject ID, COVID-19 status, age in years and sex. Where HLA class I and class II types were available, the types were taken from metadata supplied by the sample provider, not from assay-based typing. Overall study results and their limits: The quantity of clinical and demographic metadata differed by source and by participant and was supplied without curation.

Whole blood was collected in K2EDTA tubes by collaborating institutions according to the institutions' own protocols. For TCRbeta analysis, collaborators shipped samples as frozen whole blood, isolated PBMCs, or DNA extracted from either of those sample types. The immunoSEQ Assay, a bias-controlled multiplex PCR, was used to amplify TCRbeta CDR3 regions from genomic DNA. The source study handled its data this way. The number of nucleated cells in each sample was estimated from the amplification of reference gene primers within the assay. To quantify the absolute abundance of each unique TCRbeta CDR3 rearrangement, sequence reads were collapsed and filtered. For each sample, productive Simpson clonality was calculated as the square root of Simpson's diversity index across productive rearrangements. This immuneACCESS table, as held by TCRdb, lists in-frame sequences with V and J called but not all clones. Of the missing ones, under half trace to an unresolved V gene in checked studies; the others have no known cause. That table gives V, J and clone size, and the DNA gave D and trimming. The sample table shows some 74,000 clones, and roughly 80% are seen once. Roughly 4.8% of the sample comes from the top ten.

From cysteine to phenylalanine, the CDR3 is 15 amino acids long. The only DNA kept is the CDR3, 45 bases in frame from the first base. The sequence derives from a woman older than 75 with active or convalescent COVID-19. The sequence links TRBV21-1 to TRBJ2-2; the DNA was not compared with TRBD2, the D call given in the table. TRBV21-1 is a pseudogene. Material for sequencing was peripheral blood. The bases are TGTGCCAGCAACCCTCGCTCGGGGTGGACCGGGGAGCTGTTTTTT. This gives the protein CASNPRSGWTGELFF.